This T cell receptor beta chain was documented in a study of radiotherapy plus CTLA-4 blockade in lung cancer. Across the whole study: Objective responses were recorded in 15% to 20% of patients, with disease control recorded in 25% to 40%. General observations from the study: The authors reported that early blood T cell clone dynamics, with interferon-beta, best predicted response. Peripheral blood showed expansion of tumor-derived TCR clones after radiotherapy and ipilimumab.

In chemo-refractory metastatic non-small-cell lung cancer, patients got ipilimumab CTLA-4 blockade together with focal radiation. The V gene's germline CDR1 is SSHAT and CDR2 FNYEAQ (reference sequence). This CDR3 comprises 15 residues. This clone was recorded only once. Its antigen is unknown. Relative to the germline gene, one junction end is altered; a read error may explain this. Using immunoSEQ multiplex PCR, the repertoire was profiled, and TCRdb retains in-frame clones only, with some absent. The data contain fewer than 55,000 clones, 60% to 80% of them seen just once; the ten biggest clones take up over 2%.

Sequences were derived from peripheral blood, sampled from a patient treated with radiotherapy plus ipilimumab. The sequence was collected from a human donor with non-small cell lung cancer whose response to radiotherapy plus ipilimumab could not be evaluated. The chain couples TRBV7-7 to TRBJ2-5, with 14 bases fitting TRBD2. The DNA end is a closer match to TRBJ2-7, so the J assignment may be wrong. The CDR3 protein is CASSLGLAGVGEQYF. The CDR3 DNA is TGTGCTAGCAGCTTGGGACTAGCGGGAGTTGGCGAGCAGTACTTC.